This T cell receptor (beta chain) was found in a study of T cell repertoires in cytomegalovirus infection. Study summary: CMV infection plus the matching HLA type was flagged by public TCR beta signatures. The study, taken as a whole, reports: HLA-C-restricted CMV-specific TCR beta clonotypes were dominant in the ex vivo response. The cumulative frequency of public TCR beta families identified carriers of CMV plus the relevant HLA.

MiXCR was run by TCRdb on the reads, yielding one entry per CDR3 protein. The sample comprises 250,000 to 300,000 distinct CDR3 sequences, about a quarter of which are singletons, and about 15% rests with the top ten. As regards this clonotype: Its cognate antigen is unknown.

The material sequenced was PBMCs. This clonotype was sampled from a human donor in good health (CMV status not recorded). Some clones in this sample may be carry-over from other donors' samples.

The chain's CDR3 is CASSLLPGLAGDEQFF. For the CDR3, the DNA is TGTGCCAGCAGCCTCCTCCCGGGACTAGCGGGAGATGAGCAGTTCTTC. The chain is built from TRBV7-2 and TRBJ2-1; 14 bases are shared with TRBD2. The junction had 8 bases not matched to a gene; V was cut back by 5 bases and J by 8 bases. CDR3 size: 16 residues. The germline V gene encodes CDR1 SGHTA and CDR2 FQGNSA. The full variable domain, with the rest looked up from reference TRBV7-2 and TRBJ2-1, is GAGVSQSPSNKVTEKGKDVELRCDPISGHTALYWYRQSLGQGLEFLIYFQGNSAPDKSGLPSDRFSAERTGGSVSTLTIQRTQQEDSAVYLCASSLLPGLAGDEQFFGPGTRLTVL.